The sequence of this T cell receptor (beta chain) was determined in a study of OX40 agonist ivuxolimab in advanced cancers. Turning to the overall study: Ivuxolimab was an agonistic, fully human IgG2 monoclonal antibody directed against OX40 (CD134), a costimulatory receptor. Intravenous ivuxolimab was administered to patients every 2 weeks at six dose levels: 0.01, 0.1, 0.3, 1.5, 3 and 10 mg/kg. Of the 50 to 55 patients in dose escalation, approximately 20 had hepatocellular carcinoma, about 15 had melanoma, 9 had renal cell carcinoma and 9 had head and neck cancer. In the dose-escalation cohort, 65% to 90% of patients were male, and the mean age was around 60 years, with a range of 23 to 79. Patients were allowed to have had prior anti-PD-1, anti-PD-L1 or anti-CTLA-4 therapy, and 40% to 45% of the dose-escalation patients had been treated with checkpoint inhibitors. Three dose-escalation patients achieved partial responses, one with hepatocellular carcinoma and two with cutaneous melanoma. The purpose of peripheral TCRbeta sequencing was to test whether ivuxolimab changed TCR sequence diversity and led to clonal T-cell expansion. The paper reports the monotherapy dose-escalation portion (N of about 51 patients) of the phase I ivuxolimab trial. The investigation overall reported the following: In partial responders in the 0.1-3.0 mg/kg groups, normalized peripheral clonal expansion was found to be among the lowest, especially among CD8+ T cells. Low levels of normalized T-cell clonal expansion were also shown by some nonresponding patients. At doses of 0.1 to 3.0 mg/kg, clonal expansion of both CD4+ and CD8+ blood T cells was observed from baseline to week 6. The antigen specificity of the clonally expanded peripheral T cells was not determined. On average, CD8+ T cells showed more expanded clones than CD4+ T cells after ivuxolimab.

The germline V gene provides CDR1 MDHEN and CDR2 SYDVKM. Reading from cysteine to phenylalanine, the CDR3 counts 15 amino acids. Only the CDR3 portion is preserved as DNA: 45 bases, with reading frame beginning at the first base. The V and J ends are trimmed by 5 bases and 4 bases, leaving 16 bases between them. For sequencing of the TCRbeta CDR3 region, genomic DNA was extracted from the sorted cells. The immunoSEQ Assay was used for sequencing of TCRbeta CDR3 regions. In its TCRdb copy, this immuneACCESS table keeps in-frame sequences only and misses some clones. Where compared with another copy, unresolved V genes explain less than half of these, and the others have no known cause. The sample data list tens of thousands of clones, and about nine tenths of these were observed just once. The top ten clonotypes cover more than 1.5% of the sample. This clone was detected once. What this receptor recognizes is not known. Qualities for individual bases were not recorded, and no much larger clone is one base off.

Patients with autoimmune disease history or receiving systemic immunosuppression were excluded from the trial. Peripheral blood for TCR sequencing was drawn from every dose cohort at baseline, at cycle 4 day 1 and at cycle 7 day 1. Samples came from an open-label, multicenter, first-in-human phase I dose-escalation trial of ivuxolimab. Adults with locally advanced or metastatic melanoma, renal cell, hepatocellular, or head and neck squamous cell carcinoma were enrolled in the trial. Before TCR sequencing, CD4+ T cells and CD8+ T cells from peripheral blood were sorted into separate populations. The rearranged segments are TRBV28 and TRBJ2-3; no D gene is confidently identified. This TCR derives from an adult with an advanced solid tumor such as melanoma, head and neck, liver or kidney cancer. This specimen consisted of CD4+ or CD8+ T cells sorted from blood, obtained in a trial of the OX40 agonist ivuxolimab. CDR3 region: CASSVTNTGADTQYF. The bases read TGTGCCAGCAGTGTAACCAATACTGGGGCAGATACGCAGTATTTT.